The clone carrying this T cell receptor beta chain occurred many times. This sample was taken from a study of tumor-infiltrating lymphocytes in oesophageal squamous cell carcinoma. TCRdb reprocessed the PCR reads via MiXCR and lists one record per CDR3 protein. The top ten hold 6.8% of the sample, which has under 20,000 distinct CDR3 sequences, approximately 40% seen once. Trimming removed 3 bases at V and 3 bases at J, with 12 bases between. The CDR3 has 14 residues. The rearrangement uses TRBV12-3 or TRBV12-4 and TRBJ2-7; D uncertain. The clonotype comes from a male donor with esophageal squamous cell carcinoma. The sample consisted of blood. The CDR3 sequence: CASSFYRVNYEQYF. CDR3 nucleotide sequence: TGTGCCAGCAGTTTTTATAGGGTCAACTACGAGCAGTACTTC.